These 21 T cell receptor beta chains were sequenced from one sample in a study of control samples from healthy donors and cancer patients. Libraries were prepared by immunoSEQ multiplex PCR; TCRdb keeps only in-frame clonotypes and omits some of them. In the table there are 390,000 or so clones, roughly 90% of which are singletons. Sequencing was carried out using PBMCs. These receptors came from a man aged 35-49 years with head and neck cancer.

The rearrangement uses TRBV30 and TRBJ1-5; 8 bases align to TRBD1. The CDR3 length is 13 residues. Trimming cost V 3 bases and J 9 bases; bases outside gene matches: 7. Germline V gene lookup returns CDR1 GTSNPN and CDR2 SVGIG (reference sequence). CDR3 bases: TGTGCCTGGAGCCCAGGGGGCTTGGGGCCCCAGCATTTT. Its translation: CAWSPGGLGPQHF.

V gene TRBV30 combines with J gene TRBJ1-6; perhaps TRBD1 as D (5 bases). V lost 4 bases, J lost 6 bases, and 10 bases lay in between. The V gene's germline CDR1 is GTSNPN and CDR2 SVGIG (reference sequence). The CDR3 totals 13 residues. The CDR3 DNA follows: TGTGCCTGGAATGAGGACACTAATTCACCCCTCCACTTT. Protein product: CAWNEDTNSPLHF.

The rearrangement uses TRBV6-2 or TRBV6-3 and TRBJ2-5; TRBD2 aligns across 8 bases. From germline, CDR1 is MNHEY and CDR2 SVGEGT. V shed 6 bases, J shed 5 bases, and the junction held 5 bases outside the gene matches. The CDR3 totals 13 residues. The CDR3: CASSLSGGETQYF. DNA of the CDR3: TGTGCCAGCAGCCTCAGCGGGGGCGAGACCCAGTACTTC.

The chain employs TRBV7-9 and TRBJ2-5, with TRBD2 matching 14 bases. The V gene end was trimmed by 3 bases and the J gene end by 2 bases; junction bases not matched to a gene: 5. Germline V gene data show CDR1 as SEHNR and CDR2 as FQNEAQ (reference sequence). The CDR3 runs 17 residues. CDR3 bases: TGTGCCAGCAGCTTTGGACTAGCGGGGGGCTTACAAGAGACCCAGTACTTC. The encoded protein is CASSFGLAGGLQETQYF.

The DNA of the CDR3 is TGTGCCAGCAGCGCGCGGGACAGTGGGGCTCTCGAGCAGTACTTC. Translating gives CASSARDSGALEQYF. The chain has TRBV9 and TRBJ2-7; the D gene is possibly TRBD1 (7 bases). The V end was cut by 3 bases, the J end by 6 bases, with 19 bases between. The CDR3 is made up of 15 amino acids. Per germline, CDR1 SGDLS and CDR2 YYNGEE.

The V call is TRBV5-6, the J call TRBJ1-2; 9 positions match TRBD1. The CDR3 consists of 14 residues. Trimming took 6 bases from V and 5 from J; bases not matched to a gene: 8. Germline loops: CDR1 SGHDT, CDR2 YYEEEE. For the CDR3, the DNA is TGTGCCAGCAACCAACCCGGGACAGGGTATGGCTACACCTTC. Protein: CASNQPGTGYGYTF.

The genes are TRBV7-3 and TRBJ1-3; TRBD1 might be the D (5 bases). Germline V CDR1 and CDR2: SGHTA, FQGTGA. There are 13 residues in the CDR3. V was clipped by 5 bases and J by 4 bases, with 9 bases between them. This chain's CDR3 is CASSPGGGNTIYF. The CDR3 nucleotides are TGTGCCAGCAGCCCCGGGGGGGGAAACACCATATATTTT. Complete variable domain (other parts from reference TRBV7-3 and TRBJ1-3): GAGVSQTPSNKVTEKGKYVELRCDPISGHTALYWYRQSLGQGPEFLIYFQGTGAADDSGLPNDRFFAVRPEGSVSTLKIQRTERGDSAVYLCASSPGGGNTIYFGEGSWLTVV.

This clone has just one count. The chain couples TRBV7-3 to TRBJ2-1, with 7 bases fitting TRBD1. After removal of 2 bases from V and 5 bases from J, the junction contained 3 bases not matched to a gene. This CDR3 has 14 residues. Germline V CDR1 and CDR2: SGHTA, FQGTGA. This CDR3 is CASSLQGVDNEQFF. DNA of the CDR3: TGTGCCAGCAGCTTACAGGGGGTGGACAATGAGCAGTTCTTC.

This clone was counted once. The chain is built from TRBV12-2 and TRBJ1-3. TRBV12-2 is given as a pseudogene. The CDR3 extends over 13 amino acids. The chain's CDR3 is CASRPGGGNTIYF. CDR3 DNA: TGTGCAAGTCGCCCCGGGGGTGGAAACACCATATATTTT.

The CDR3 nucleotides read TGTGCCAGCAGTTTATGGGGACGCGGGGCACGCAGCAATCAGCCCCAGCATTTT. It encodes CASSLWGRGARSNQPQHF. The chain combines TRBV28 with TRBJ1-5; possibly TRBD1 for D (5 bases). Germline lookup yields CDR1 MDHEN and CDR2 SYDVKM. The length of the CDR3 is 18 residues. Trimming cost V 0 bases and J 1 base, with 16 bases left between them.

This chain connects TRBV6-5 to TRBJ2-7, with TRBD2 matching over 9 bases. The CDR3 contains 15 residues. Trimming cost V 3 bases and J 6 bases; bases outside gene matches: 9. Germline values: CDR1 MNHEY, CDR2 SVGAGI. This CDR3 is CASSYSGGRAFEQYF. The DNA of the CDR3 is TGTGCCAGCAGTTATTCTGGCGGGAGGGCTTTCGAGCAGTACTTC.

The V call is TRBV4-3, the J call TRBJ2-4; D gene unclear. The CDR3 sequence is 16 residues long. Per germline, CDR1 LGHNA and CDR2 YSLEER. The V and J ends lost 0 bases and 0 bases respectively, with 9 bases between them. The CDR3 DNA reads TGCGCCAGCAGCCAAGATCAGTGGCTAGCCAAAAACATTCAGTACTTC. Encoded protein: CASSQDQWLAKNIQYF.

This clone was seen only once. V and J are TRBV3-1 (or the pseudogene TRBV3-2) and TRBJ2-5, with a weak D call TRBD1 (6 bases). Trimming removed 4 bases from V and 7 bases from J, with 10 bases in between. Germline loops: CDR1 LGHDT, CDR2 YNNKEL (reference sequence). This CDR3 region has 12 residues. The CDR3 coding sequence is TGTGCCAGCAGCCTCCTAGGGGGGACCCAGTACTTC. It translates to CASSLLGGTQYF.

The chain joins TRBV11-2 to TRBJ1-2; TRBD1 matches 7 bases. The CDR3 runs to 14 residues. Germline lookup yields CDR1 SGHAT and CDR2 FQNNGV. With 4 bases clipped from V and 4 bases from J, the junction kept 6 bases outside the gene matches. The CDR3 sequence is CASSSGTVSYGYTF. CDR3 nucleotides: TGTGCCAGCAGCTCAGGGACAGTTAGCTATGGCTACACCTTC.

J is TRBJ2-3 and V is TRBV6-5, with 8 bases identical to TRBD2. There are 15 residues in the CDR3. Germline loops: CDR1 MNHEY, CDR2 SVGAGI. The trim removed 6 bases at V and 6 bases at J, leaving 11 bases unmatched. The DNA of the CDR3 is TGTGCCAGCAGCAATACCGGGACTAGAAGTGATACGCAGTATTTT. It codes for CASSNTGTRSDTQYF.

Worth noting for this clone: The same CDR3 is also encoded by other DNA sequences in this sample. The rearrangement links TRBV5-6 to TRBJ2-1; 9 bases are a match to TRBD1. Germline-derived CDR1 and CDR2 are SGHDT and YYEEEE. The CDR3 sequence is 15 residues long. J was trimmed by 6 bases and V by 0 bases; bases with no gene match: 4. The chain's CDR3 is CASSLGPTGGNEQFF. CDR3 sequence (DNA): TGTGCCAGCAGCTTGGGCCCGACAGGGGGCAATGAGCAGTTCTTC.

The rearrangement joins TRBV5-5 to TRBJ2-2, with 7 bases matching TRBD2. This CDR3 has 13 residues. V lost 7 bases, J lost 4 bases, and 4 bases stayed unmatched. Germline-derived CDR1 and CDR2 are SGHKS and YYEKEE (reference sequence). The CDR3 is CASLRGGTGELFF. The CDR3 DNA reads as TGTGCCAGCCTTCGCGGGGGCACCGGGGAGCTGTTTTTT.

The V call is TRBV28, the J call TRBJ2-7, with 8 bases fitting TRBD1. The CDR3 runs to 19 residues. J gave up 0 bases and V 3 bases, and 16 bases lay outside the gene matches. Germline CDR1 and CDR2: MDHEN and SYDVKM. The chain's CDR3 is CASSFSIGSWTGSSYEQYF. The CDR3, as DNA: TGTGCCAGCAGTTTTTCTATTGGTTCGTGGACAGGGAGCTCCTACGAGCAGTACTTC.

The CDR3 is CASSPPDWTGALPGETQYF. The CDR3 region has the DNA TGTGCCAGCTCACCACCGGATTGGACAGGGGCCCTACCTGGTGAGACCCAGTACTTC. The chain employs TRBV18 and TRBJ2-5; 9 bases are shared with TRBD1. This CDR3 region has 19 residues. Trimming removed 0 bases from V and 5 bases from J; junction bases left unmatched: 16. Germline V gene sequence: CDR1 KGHSH, CDR2 LQKENI.

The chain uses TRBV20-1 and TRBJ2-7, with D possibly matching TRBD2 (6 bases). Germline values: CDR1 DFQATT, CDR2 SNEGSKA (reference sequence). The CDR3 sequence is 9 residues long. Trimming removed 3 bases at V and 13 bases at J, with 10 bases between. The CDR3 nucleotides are TGCAGTGCTAGGGACGGGAGCTACTTC. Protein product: CSARDGSYF.

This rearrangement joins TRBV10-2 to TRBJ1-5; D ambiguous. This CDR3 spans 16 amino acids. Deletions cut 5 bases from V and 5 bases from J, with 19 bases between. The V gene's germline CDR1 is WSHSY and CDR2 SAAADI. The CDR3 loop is CASSFGRPGDYQPQHF. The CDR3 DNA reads TGCGCCAGCAGTTTCGGTAGGCCCGGCGATTATCAGCCCCAGCATTTT.